The clone carrying this T cell receptor beta chain was recorded at least ten times. The antigen remains undetermined. This record comes from a study of T-cell reconstitution after alpha-beta-depleted transplantation in children. Study-level findings and limits: Among T cells one year after transplant, newly produced cells accounted for most counts and diversity. Surviving recipient cells, namely T cells and thymic progenitors, were the source of high day-60 TCRbeta diversity in some patients. There were reportedly several hundred expanded graft clones from which alpha-beta T cells came about two months after transplant.

A TCRbeta library incorporating unique molecular identifiers was prepared. TCRdb fed the PCR reads into MiXCR, producing one record per CDR3 protein. The profile shows 200,000 to 250,000 distinct CDR3 sequences, 6.5% to 10% of them singletons. This sequence was found in a male patient aged 10 to 17 who had a stem cell transplant for acute lymphoblastic leukemia, so the T cells may come from the graft donor. This material consisted of PBMCs, mostly from graft donor cells, taken 180 days after TCRalphabeta/CD19-depleted stem cell transplant.

CDR3 in amino acids: CSVAGGTSLYYNEQFF. DNA of the CDR3: TGCAGCGTAGCGGGAGGTACTTCCCTATACTACAATGAGCAGTTCTTC. This sequence joins TRBV29-1 and TRBJ2-1, with 9 bases identical to TRBD2. The V gene end was trimmed by 6 bases and the J gene end by 3 bases; junction bases not matched to a gene: 12. Looked up from germline, CDR1 is SQVTM and CDR2 is ANQGSEA. CDR3 size: 16 residues.